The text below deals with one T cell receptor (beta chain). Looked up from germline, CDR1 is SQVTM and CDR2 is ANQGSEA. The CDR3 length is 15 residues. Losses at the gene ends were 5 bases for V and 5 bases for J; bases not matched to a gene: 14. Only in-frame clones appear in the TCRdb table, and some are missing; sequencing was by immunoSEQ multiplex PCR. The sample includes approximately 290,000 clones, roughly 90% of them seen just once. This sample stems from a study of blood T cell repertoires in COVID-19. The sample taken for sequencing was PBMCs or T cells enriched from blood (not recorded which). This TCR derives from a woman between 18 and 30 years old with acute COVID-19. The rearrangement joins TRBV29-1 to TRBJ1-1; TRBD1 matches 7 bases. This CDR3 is CSVRRDSERRTEAFF. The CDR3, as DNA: TGCAGCGTTCGCCGGGACAGTGAACGGAGGACTGAAGCTTTCTTT.